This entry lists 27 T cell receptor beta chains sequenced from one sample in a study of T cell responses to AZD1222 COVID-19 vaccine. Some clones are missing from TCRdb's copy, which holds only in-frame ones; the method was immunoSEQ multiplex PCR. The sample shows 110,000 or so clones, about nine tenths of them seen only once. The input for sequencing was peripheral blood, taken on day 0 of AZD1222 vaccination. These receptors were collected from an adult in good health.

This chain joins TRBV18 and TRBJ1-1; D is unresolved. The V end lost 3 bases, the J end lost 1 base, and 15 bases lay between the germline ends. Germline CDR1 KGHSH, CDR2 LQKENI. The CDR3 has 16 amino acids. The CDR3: CASSPLRLDANTEAFF. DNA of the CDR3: TGTGCCAGCTCACCTTTAAGGTTGGATGCGAACACTGAAGCTTTCTTT.

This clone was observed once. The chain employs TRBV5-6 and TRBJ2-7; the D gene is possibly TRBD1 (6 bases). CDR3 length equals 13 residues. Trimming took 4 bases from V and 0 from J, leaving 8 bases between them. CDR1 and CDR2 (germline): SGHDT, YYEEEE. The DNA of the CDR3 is TGTGCCAGCAGCCGACAGGCCTCCTACGAGCAGTACTTC. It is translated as CASSRQASYEQYF.

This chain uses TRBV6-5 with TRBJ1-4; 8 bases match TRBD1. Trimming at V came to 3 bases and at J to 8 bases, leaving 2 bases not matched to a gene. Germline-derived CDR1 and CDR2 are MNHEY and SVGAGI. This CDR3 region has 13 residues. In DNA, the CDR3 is TGTGCCAGCAGTTATGACAGGGGCGAAAAACTGTTTTTT. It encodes CASSYDRGEKLFF.

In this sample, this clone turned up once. The CDR3 sequence: CASRKTEVYGYTF. The CDR3 DNA follows: TGTGCCAGCAGGAAGACAGAAGTGTATGGCTACACCTTC. The chain carries TRBV2 and TRBJ1-2, with a weak D call TRBD1 (5 bases). CDR1 and CDR2 (germline): SNHLY, FYNNEI. Trimming cost V 6 bases and J 5 bases, with 13 bases left between them. The CDR3 extends over 13 amino acids.

CDR3 region: CASSLGGQGLQRGMNTEAFF. CDR3 nucleotides: TGCGCCAGCAGCTTGGGCGGGCAAGGCCTTCAAAGGGGGATGAACACTGAAGCTTTCTTT. The chain is built from TRBV5-1 and TRBJ1-1, with D possibly matching TRBD1 (6 bases). The CDR3 contains 20 residues. V lost 0 bases and J 0 bases, leaving 24 bases between the germline ends. Germline CDR1 reads SGHRS; CDR2 reads YFSETQ.

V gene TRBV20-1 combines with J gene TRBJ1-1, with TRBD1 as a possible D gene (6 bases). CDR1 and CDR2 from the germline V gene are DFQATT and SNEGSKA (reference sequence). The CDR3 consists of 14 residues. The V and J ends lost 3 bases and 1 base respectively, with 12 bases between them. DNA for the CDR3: TGCAGTGCTAGTCGGGGGGCAGGGAACACTGAAGCTTTCTTT. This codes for CSASRGAGNTEAFF.

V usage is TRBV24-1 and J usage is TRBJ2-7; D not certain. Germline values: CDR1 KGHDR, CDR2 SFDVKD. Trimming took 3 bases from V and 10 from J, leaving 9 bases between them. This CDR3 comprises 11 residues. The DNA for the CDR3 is TGTGCCACCAGTGATGTGGCTAAACAGTACTTC. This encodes CATSDVAKQYF.

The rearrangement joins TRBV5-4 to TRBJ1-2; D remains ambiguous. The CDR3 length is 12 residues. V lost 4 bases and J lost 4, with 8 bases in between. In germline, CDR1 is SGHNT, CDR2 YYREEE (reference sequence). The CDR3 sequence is CASSQTGYGYTF. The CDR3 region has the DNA TGTGCCAGCAGCCAGACCGGCTATGGCTACACCTTC.

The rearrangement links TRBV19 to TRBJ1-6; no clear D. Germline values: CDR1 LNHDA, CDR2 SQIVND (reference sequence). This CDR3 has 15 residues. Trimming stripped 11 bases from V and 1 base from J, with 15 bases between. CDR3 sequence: CASQEGWSYNSPLHF. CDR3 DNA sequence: TGTGCCTCCCAGGAGGGATGGTCCTATAATTCACCCCTCCACTTT.

The CDR3 here is CASSGTSGGGKRFSGANVLTF. The CDR3 coding sequence is TGCGCCAGCAGTGGGACTAGCGGGGGGGGCAAGCGATTCTCTGGGGCCAACGTCCTGACTTTC. The chain employs TRBV10-2 and TRBJ2-6; 15 nucleotides line up with TRBD2. V dropped 4 bases and J dropped 0; count of bases not matched to a gene: 10. Germline V gene lookup returns CDR1 WSHSY and CDR2 SAAADI. The CDR3 totals 21 residues.

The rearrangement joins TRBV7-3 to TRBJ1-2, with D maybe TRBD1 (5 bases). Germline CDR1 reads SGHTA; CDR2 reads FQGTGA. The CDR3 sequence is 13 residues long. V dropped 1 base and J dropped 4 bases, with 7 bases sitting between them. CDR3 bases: TGTGCCAGCAGCTTAAATCAGGGCTATGGCTACACCTTC. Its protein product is CASSLNQGYGYTF.

The CDR3 spells CASSQARGLAKNIQYF. CDR3 bases: TGTGCCAGCAGCCAAGCACGGGGTCTAGCCAAAAACATTCAGTACTTC. The chain links TRBV14 to TRBJ2-4, with D tentatively TRBD2 (5 bases). The CDR3 runs to 16 residues. The V end lost 1 base, the J end lost 0 bases, and 10 bases lay between the germline ends. Germline CDR1 and CDR2: SGHDN and FVKESK.

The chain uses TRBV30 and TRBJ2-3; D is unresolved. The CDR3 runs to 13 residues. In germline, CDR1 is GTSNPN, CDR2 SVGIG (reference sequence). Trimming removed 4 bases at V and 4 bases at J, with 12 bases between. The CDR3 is CAWTRRPPDTQYF. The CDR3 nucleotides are TGTGCCTGGACACGGAGACCCCCAGATACGCAGTATTTT. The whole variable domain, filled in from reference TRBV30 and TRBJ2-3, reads SQTIHQWPATLVQPVGSPLSLECTVEGTSNPNLYWYRQAAGRGLQLLFYSVGIGQISSEVPQNLSASRPQDRQFILSSKKLLLSDSGFYLCAWTRRPPDTQYFGPGTRLTVL.

DNA of the CDR3: TGTGCCAGCGGGACAGGGGGCCTCATAGAGACCCAGTACTTC. Translating it yields CASGTGGLIETQYF. The V gene is TRBV7-9, the J gene TRBJ2-5; 12 bases align to TRBD1. CDR1 and CDR2 from the germline V gene are SEHNR and FQNEAQ (reference sequence). CDR3 length equals 14 residues. V lost 8 bases and J lost 4; bases outside the gene matches: 5.

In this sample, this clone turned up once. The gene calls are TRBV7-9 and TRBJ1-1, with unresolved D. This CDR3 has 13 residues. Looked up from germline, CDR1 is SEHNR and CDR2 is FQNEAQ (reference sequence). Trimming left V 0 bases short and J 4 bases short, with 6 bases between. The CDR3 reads CASSLAGLTEAFF. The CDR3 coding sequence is TGTGCCAGCAGCTTAGCCGGTCTCACTGAAGCTTTCTTT.

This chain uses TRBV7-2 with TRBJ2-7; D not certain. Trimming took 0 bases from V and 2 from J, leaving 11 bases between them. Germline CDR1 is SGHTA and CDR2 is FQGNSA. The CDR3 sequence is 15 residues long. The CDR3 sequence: CASSLAREWAYEQYF. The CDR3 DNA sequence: TGTGCCAGCAGCTTAGCGCGAGAGTGGGCCTACGAGCAGTACTTC.

The CDR3 region is CASSVEGGTLNNEQFF. Here the CDR3 DNA reads TGTGCCAGCAGCGTTGAGGGAGGGACACTTAACAATGAGCAGTTCTTC. V gene TRBV9 combines with J gene TRBJ2-1, with D maybe TRBD2 (7 bases). The CDR3 is 16 residues long. Germline V gene data show CDR1 as SGDLS and CDR2 as YYNGEE. V lost 2 bases, J lost 5 bases, and 17 bases lay in between. Complete variable domain (other parts from reference TRBV9 and TRBJ2-1): DSGVTQTPKHLITATGQRVTLRCSPRSGDLSVYWYQQSLDQGLQFLIQYYNGEERAKGNILERFSAQQFPDLHSELNLSSLELGDSALYFCASSVEGGTLNNEQFFGPGTRLTVL.

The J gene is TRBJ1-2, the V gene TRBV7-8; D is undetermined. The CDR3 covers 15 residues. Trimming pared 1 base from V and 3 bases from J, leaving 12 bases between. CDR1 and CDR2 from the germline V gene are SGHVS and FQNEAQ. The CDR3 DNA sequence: TGTGCCAGCAGCTTAGGTGAGGGCGGATACTATGGCTACACCTTC. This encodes CASSLGEGGYYGYTF.

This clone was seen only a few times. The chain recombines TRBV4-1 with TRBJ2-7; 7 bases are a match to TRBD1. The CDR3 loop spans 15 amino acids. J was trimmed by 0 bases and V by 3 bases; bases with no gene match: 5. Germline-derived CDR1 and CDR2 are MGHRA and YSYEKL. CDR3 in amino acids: CASSHGTEGSYEQYF. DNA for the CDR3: TGCGCCAGCAGCCACGGGACAGAAGGCTCCTACGAGCAGTACTTC.

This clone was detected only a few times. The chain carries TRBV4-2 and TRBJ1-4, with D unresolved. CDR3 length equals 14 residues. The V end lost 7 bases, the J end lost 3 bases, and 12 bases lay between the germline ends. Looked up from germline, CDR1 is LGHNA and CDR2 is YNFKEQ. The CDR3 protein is CASTTEAANEKLFF. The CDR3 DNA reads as TGTGCCAGCACTACAGAAGCGGCTAATGAAAAACTGTTTTTT.

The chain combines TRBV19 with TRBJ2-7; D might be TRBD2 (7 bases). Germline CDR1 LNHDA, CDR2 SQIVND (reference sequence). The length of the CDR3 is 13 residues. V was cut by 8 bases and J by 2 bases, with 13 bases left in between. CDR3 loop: CASRPGGPYEQYF. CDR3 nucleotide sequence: TGTGCCAGTCGACCGGGGGGCCCCTACGAGCAGTACTTC.

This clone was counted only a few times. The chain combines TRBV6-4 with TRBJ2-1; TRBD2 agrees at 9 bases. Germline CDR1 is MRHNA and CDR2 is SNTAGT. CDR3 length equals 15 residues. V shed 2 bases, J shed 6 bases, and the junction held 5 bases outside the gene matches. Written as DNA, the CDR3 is TGTGCCAGCAGTGACAGGGCGGGGGGGCCCAATGAGCAGTTCTTC. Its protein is CASSDRAGGPNEQFF.

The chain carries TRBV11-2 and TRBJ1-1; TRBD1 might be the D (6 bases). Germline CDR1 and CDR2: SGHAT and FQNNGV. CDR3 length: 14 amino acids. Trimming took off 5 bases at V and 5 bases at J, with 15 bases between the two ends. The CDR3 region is CASSVLRGGTEAFF. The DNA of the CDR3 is TGTGCCAGCAGCGTCTTGAGGGGGGGAACTGAAGCTTTCTTT.

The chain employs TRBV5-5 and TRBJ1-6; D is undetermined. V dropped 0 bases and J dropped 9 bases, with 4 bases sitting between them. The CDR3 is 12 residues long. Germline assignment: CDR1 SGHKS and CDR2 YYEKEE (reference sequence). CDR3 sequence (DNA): TGTGCCAGCAGCTTGGGGTTTTCACCCCTCCACTTT. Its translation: CASSLGFSPLHF.

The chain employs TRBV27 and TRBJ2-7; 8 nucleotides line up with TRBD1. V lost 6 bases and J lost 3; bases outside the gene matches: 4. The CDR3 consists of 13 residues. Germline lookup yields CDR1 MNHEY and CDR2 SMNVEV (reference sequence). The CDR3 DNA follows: TGTGCCAGCAGCATTGACAGGGGCTACGAGCAGTACTTC. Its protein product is CASSIDRGYEQYF.

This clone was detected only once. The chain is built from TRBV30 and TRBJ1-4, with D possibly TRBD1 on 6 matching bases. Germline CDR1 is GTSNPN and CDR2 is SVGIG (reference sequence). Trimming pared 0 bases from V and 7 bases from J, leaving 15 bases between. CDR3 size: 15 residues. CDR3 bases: TGTGCCTGGAGTGTACGGGGGGCGCGTAGTGAAAAACTGTTTTTT. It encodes CAWSVRGARSEKLFF.

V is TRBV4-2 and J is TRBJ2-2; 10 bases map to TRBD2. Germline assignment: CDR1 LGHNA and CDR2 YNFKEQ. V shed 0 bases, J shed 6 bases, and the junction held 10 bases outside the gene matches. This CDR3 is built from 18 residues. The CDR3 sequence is CASSQEAAPSGGPGELFF. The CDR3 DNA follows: TGTGCCAGCAGCCAAGAAGCGGCGCCTAGCGGGGGCCCCGGGGAGCTGTTTTTT.